This is a list of T cell receptor beta chains from one sample in a study of post-analysis software for immune sequencing data. TCRdb fed the PCR reads into MiXCR, producing one record per CDR3 protein. The sample comprises approximately 160,000 distinct CDR3 sequences, over 25% of which are singletons, and over 1.2% rests with the top ten. The sequenced material came from blood. These receptor sequences come from a girl aged 5-17 years with multiple sclerosis. CDR3s include the opening cysteine and the closing phenylalanine or tryptophan. The D gene is left open where the match is weak. Clone size appears in some rows only: once, few, many, or a class for an expanded clone.

clone_size | j_call | d_call | v_call | cdr3_nt | cdr3_aa
NA | TRBJ2-3 | TRBD1 | TRBV12-3/TRBV12-4 | TGTGCCAGCAGTCTTCGTCAGGGGGCTTCTAACACAGATACGGAGTATTTT | CASSLRQGASNTDTEYF
few | TRBJ2-7 | TRBD1 | TRBV13 | TGTGCCGCTGGACAGGGTGCAGGCGAGCAGTACTTC | CAAGQGAGEQYF
many | TRBJ2-5 | NA | TRBV10-2 | TGCGCCATCCAAGTTGGAGACGGGCAAGAGACCCAGTACTTC | CAIQVGDGQETQYF
few | TRBJ2-1 | NA | TRBV29-1 | TGCAGCGTTTTGCGAGAGTTCGCGGGGACCCAGTTCTTC | CSVLREFAGTQFF
NA | TRBJ2-1 | TRBD2 | TRBV7-2 | TGTGCCAGCAGCCCCCGGGGGGGTGAGCAGTTCTTC | CASSPRGGEQFF
NA | TRBJ1-1 | TRBD1 | TRBV12-3/TRBV12-4 | TGTGCCAGCAGCCCCGGACAGGGTTACACTGAAGCTTTCTTT | CASSPGQGYTEAFF
few | TRBJ2-5 | TRBD1 | TRBV7-9 | TGTGCCAGCAGCAAGGGACAGGATACCTACGGGCAGTACTTC | CASSKGQDTYGQYF
many | TRBJ2-1 | NA | TRBV4-1 | TGCGCCAGCAGCCAAGATTGGGTTGAGCAGTTCTTC | CASSQDWVEQFF
NA | TRBJ1-1 | NA | TRBV2 | TGTGCCAGCAGTGTTGGGGGCTACACTGAAGCTTTCTTT | CASSVGGYTEAFF
many | TRBJ1-2 | TRBD1 | TRBV12-3/TRBV12-4 | TGTGCCAGCAGTTTACAGGGGGGCGGCTACACCTTC | CASSLQGGGYTF
NA | TRBJ2-3 | TRBD2 | TRBV15 | TGTACCACCAGCAGCCCGACTAGCGCCGAAAGGGGCACAGATACGCAGTATTTT | CTTSSPTSAERGTDTQYF
NA | TRBJ2-3 | NA | TRBV11-2 | TGTGCCAGCAGCTTAGAGGCGCTCTGGACAGATACGCAGTATTTT | CASSLEALWTDTQYF
many | TRBJ2-7 | TRBD2 | TRBV20-1 | TGCAGTGCTAGAGATACCCAAGCGGGGGTCTCCTACGAGCAGTACTTC | CSARDTQAGVSYEQYF
medium-sized | TRBJ2-1 | NA | TRBV5-1 | TGCGCCAGCAGCTTGGCGGACGCGGGAAGGTACAATGAGCAGTTCTTC | CASSLADAGRYNEQFF
NA | TRBJ2-1 | TRBD2 | TRBV2 | TGTGCCAGCAGTGAAGAGGAGGGGGGACTAGCGGGAGGTTCCTACAATGAGCAGTTCTTC | CASSEEEGGLAGGSYNEQFF
many | TRBJ2-3 | NA | TRBV7-8 | TGTGCCAGCAGCTTAGCTTGGGACGCATCGTATTTT | CASSLAWDASYF
few | TRBJ2-1 | TRBD2 | TRBV7-2 | TGTGCCAGCAGCTTAACACCGGGACTAGCGGGAGTTGATGAGCAGTTCTTC | CASSLTPGLAGVDEQFF
NA | TRBJ1-2 | NA | TRBV11-2 | TGTGCCAGCAGTCCTATCCAGGGCCGACGGGACTATGGCTACACCTTC | CASSPIQGRRDYGYTF